This T cell receptor (beta chain) was captured by sequencing in a study of blood T cell repertoires in COVID-19. V was trimmed by 3 bases and J by 0 bases, leaving 12 bases between them. The CDR3 runs 17 residues. The germline V gene encodes CDR1 SNHLY and CDR2 FYNNEI. Profiled with immunoSEQ multiplex PCR; TCRdb holds only in-frame clones, not every one. The sample records nearly 200,000 clones, roughly 90% being singletons. Sequenced: PBMCs or T cells enriched from blood (not recorded which). This chain connects TRBV2 to TRBJ2-6; D is possibly TRBD2 (5 bases). The TCR was taken from a woman aged 18-29 years who had recovered from COVID-19. The CDR3 region is CASSELGELSGANVLTF. The DNA of the CDR3 is TGTGCCAGCAGTGAGTTGGGAGAGCTCTCTGGGGCCAACGTCCTGACTTTC. The full variable domain, completed using reference TRBV2 and TRBJ2-6, is EPEVTQTPSHQVTQMGQEVILRCVPISNHLYFYWYRQILGQKVEFLVSFYNNEISEKSEIFDDQFSVERPDGSNFTLKIRSTKLEDSAMYFCASSELGELSGANVLTFGAGSRLTVL.